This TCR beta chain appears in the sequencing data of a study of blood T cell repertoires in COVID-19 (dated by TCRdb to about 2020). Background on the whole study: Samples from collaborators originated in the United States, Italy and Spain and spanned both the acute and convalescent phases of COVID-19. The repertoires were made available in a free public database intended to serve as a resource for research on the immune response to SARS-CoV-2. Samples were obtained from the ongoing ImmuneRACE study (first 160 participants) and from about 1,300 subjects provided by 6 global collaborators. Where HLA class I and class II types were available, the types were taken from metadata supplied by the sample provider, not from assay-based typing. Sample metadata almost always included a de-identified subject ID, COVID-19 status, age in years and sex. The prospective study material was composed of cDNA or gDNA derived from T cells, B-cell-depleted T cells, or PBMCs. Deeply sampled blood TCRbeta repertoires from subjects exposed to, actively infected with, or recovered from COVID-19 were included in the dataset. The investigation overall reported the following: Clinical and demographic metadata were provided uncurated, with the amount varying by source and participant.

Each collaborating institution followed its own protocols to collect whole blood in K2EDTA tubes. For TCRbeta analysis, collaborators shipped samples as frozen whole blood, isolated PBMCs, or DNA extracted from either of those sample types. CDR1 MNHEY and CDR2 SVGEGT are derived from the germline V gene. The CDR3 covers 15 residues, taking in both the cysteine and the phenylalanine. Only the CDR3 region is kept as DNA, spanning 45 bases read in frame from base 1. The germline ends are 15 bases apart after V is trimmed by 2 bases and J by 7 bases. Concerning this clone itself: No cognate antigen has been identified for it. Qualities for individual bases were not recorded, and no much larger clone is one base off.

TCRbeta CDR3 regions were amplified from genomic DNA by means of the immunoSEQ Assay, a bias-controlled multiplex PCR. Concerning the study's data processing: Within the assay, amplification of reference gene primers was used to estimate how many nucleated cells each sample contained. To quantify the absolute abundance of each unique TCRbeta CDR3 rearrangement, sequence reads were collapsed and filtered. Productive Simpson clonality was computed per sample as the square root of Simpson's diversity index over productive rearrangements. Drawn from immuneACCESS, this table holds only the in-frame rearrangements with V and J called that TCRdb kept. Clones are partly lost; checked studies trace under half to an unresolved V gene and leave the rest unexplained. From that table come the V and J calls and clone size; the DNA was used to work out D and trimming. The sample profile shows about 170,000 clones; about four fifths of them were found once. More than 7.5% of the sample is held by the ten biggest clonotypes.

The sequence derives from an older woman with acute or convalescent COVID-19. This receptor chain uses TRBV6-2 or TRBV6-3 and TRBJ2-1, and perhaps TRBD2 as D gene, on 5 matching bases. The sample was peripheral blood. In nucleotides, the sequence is TGTGCCAGCAGTTACGGGCGGGTTAATGTGAATGAGCAGTTCTTC. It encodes CASSYGRVNVNEQFF.